This T cell receptor beta chain was recovered during a study of STAT3 mutations in large granular lymphocyte leukemia. Only a few counts were recorded for this clone. Its antigen is not known. Overall study findings and caveats: Some patients had dominant TCR clones larger than their STAT3 mutant burden. Every T-LGLL patient had at least one immunodominant TCRbeta clonotype.

TCRbeta libraries averaged around 42,000 productive templates per sample. TCRdb's table, derived via immunoSEQ multiplex PCR, lists solely in-frame clones and lacks some. The sample holds over 4,500 clones, around half seen once. This TCR was sampled from a woman between 65 and 79 years old with T-cell large granular lymphocyte leukemia. Some clones in this sample may be carry-over from other donors' samples. Sequencing used peripheral blood mononuclear cells.

The CDR3 loop reads CAWARQPYEQYF. The DNA for the CDR3 is TGTGCCTGGGCCAGACAGCCTTACGAGCAGTACTTC. The chain carries TRBV30 and TRBJ2-7; possible D gene TRBD1, 5 bases. The CDR3 runs 12 residues. The V and J ends lost 5 bases and 4 bases respectively, with 12 bases between them. In germline, CDR1 is GTSNPN, CDR2 SVGIG (reference sequence).